This entry concerns a single TCR beta chain. Its specificity is not known. This table comes from immunoSEQ multiplex PCR, and its TCRdb copy is limited to in-frame clones, with some not included. Among under 40,000 clones listed, about nine tenths were seen once. This sample stems from a study of PD-1 blockade in classical Hodgkin lymphoma. Germline CDR1 and CDR2: MNHNS and SASEGT. V lost 5 bases and J 4 bases, leaving 11 bases between the germline ends. This CDR3 contains 13 residues. Overall study results and limits: Newly diagnosed patients were reported to exhibit reduced baseline TCR diversity relative to healthy donors.

The time point is: newly diagnosed, previously untreated cHL patient sample. From thawed PBMCs, CD4+ T cells were purified using magnetic negative selection. A comparison was provided by newly diagnosed, untreated classical Hodgkin lymphoma PBMCs. Sequencing used CD4+ T cells from blood. The chain couples TRBV6-1 to TRBJ1-2; D gene uncertain. This clonotype was sampled from a human donor with classical Hodgkin lymphoma. The CDR3: CASSSAGGYGYTF. CDR3 DNA: TGTGCCAGCAGTTCGGCGGGCGGCTATGGCTACACCTTC.